The 22 T cell receptor beta chains presented below share a single source sample, sequenced in a study of early T cells in non-severe SARS-CoV-2 infection. TCRdb re-analysed the 5' RACE reads in MiXCR, keeping a single row per CDR3 protein. The sample comprises around 57,000 distinct CDR3 sequences, around 13% of which are singletons, and 4% to 4.5% rests with the top ten. Specimen: whole blood. These receptors originate from an adult who was a healthcare worker with PCR-confirmed SARS-CoV-2 infection or an uninfected control (not recorded which).

The V call is TRBV12-3 or TRBV12-4, the J call TRBJ1-2, with 10 bases that match TRBD1. This CDR3 has 17 residues. J gave up 5 bases and V 5 bases, and 14 bases lay outside the gene matches. CDR3 nucleotide sequence: TGTGCCAGCAGTCCCCGGACAGGGGGGGACACCACTTATGGCTACACCTTC. Translation: CASSPRTGGDTTYGYTF.

This clonotype was observed a handful of times. V is TRBV11-2 and J is TRBJ2-1; TRBD1 agrees at 8 bases. V dropped 3 bases and J dropped 2; count of bases not matched to a gene: 3. Germline V gene lookup returns CDR1 SGHAT and CDR2 FQNNGV. The CDR3 consists of 15 residues. DNA for the CDR3: TGTGCCAGCAGCTTTTTACAGGGGGCCTACAATGAGCAGTTCTTC. Translated, it gives CASSFLQGAYNEQFF.

There are many counts of this clonotype. The chain carries TRBV12-3 or TRBV12-4 and TRBJ2-7; 10 nucleotides agree with TRBD1. J was trimmed by 7 bases and V by 5 bases; bases with no gene match: 14. The CDR3 extends over 16 amino acids. Here the CDR3 reads CASSPGTGARVLEQYF. The CDR3 region has the DNA TGTGCCAGCAGTCCGGGGACAGGGGCCCGGGTTTTGGAGCAGTACTTC.

This clonotype was recorded a few times. The chain combines TRBV4-2 with TRBJ2-3, with 15 bases fitting TRBD2. V dropped 4 bases and J dropped 0; count of bases not matched to a gene: 11. Germline V lookup: CDR1 LGHNA, CDR2 YNFKEQ. The CDR3 contains 20 residues. The CDR3 DNA reads TGTGCCAGCAGCCGAGGGACTAGCGGGAGGCCCCCCAAGAGCACAGATACGCAGTATTTT. Protein: CASSRGTSGRPPKSTDTQYF.

This clonotype was detected many times. The chain joins TRBV12-3 or TRBV12-4 to TRBJ1-1, with D maybe TRBD1 (5 bases). V gave up 1 base and J gave up 6 bases, with 12 bases separating them. The CDR3 covers 14 residues. The CDR3: CASSLVEGSAEAFF. CDR3 nucleotide sequence: TGTGCCAGCAGTTTAGTGGAGGGGAGCGCTGAAGCTTTCTTT.

Many counts were recorded for this clonotype. This chain joins TRBV6-5 and TRBJ2-2; maybe TRBD2 (6 bases). Germline lookup yields CDR1 MNHEY and CDR2 SVGAGI. This CDR3 contains 15 residues. V lost 6 bases, J lost 5 bases, and 16 bases lay in between. The CDR3 DNA reads as TGTGCCAGCAGCCAATGGGAGGTTGTTACCGGGGAGCTGTTTTTT. Translation: CASSQWEVVTGELFF.

The chain uses TRBV7-9 and TRBJ1-1; D may be TRBD1 (5 bases). V shed 8 bases and J shed 5 bases, with 12 bases lying between them. CDR3 size: 12 residues. Germline V gives CDR1 SEHNR, CDR2 FQNEAQ (reference sequence). The CDR3 is CASVMGRTEAFF. The CDR3 nucleotides read TGTGCCAGCGTGATGGGGCGGACTGAAGCTTTCTTT.

This chain connects TRBV28 to TRBJ1-1, with a possible D match to TRBD1 (6 bases). Per the germline V gene, CDR1 is MDHEN and CDR2 is SYDVKM. The CDR3 consists of 16 residues. Trimming removed 5 bases at V and 1 base at J, with 17 bases between. The CDR3 DNA reads as TGTGCCAGCAGTCCCACGAGGGGGACCCAGAACACTGAAGCTTTCTTT. Its translation: CASSPTRGTQNTEAFF.

Comments on this clonotype: It may be a read error: a sequence one base away is much more abundant. The V gene is TRBV7-2, the J gene TRBJ2-2; 7 bases match TRBD1. This CDR3 is built from 16 residues. The V gene end was trimmed by 2 bases and the J gene end by 6 bases; junction bases not matched to a gene: 9. Germline lookup yields CDR1 SGHTA and CDR2 FQGNSA. The CDR3 bases are TGTGCCAGCAGCTTACGGGACAGAAGACGTTCCGGGGAGCTGTTTTTT. It yields the protein CASSLRDRRRSGELFF. The entire variable domain, with the rest obtained from reference TRBV7-2 and TRBJ2-2, is as follows: GAGVSQSPSNKVTEKGKDVELRCDPISGHTALYWYRQSLGQGLEFLIYFQGNSAPDKSGLPSDRFSAERTGGSVSTLTIQRTQQEDSAVYLCASSLRDRRRSGELFFGEGSRLTVL.

A remark on this clonotype: This may come from a read error, since a much larger clone is one base off. J is TRBJ1-5 and V is TRBV5-1, with 7 positions matching TRBD1. The CDR3 runs to 14 residues. CDR1 and CDR2 (germline): SGHRS, YFSETQ. The CDR3 spells CVSSTGTGNQPQHF. The CDR3 coding sequence is TGCGTCAGCAGCACCGGGACAGGCAATCAGCCCCAGCATTTT.

This clonotype came up many times. The CDR3 loop reads CASSEASGGVYEQYF. CDR3 coding DNA: TGTGCCAGCAGTGAAGCTAGCGGGGGGGTTTACGAGCAGTACTTC. This chain joins TRBV6-1 and TRBJ2-7, with 11 bases fitting TRBD2. The V gene's germline CDR1 is MNHNS and CDR2 SASEGT. After removal of 0 bases from V and 4 bases from J, the junction contained 2 bases not matched to a gene. The CDR3 consists of 15 residues.

This clonotype was seen ten or more times. The J gene is TRBJ2-1, the V gene TRBV7-9; unclear D gene. V dropped 1 base and J dropped 15 bases, with 16 bases sitting between them. Germline V lookup: CDR1 SEHNR, CDR2 FQNEAQ (reference sequence). The CDR3 spans 13 residues. CDR3 protein: CASSLGLVDRPFF. The CDR3, as DNA: TGTGCCAGCAGCTTAGGTCTTGTGGATAGGCCGTTCTTC. The variable domain in full, with the rest retrieved from reference TRBV7-9 and TRBJ2-1, is DTGVSQNPRHKITKRGQNVTFRCDPISEHNRLYWYRQTLGQGPEFLTYFQNEAQLEKSRLLSDRFSAERPKGSFSTLEIQRTEQGDSAMYLCASSLGLVDRPFFGPGTRLTVL.

The chain joins TRBV7-2 to TRBJ2-3; D is ambiguous. V lost 5 bases and J lost 7, with 16 bases in between. CDR3 length equals 14 residues. Per germline, CDR1 SGHTA and CDR2 FQGNSA. CDR3 region: CASSPIYPANTQYF. In DNA, the CDR3 is TGTGCCAGCAGCCCCATTTACCCGGCGAATACGCAGTATTTT.

This clonotype has ten or more counts. The rearrangement uses TRBV6-5 and TRBJ1-6; D is unclear. Looked up from germline, CDR1 is MNHEY and CDR2 is SVGAGI. Trimming took 3 bases from V and 10 from J, leaving 19 bases between them. The CDR3 loop spans 16 amino acids. The chain's CDR3 is CASSYSGVQLRSPLHF. CDR3 bases: TGTGCCAGCAGTTATTCCGGGGTTCAGTTACGGTCACCCCTCCACTTT.

In its sample, this clonotype was seen a few times. A junction boundary mismatches the germline segment, possibly from a read error. The chain employs TRBV7-9 and TRBJ1-2; D is unclear. The germline gives CDR1 SEHNR, CDR2 FQNEAQ (reference sequence). This CDR3 region has 12 residues. CDR3 protein: CASTPPAPRLFF. CDR3 DNA: TGTGCCAGCACCCCTCCGGCCCCCCGGTTGTTTTTC.

The chain is built from TRBV9 and TRBJ2-3; D gene ambiguous. The CDR3 length is 13 residues. The germline gives CDR1 SGDLS, CDR2 YYNGEE. The germline V and J ends were trimmed by 6 bases and 0 bases, with 8 bases remaining between them. The CDR3 sequence is CASTEGSTDTQYF. CDR3 bases: TGTGCCAGCACCGAAGGCAGCACAGATACGCAGTATTTT.

This clonotype was counted ten times or more. The V and J genes are TRBV7-8 and TRBJ2-5; D uncertain. The V gene's germline CDR1 is SGHVS and CDR2 FQNEAQ. The CDR3 totals 16 residues. The V and J ends lost 2 bases and 2 bases respectively, with 15 bases between them. The CDR3 spells CASSLILAGKQETQYF. In DNA form, the CDR3 reads TGTGCCAGCAGCTTAATCTTGGCAGGCAAACAAGAGACCCAGTACTTC.

This clonotype came up a few times. This chain uses TRBV5-5 with TRBJ2-1; 8 bases are shared with TRBD2. The CDR3 has 17 amino acids. Losses at the gene ends were 2 bases for V and 4 bases for J; bases not matched to a gene: 11. Germline values: CDR1 SGHKS, CDR2 YYEKEE (reference sequence). CDR3 bases: TGTGCCAGCAGCTTAGATCTAGCGGGCACACCTTACAATGAGCAGTTCTTC. This codes for CASSLDLAGTPYNEQFF.

This clonotype was recorded at least ten times. The chain joins TRBV11-2 to TRBJ2-1; a weak D match, TRBD2 (5 bases). Germline V CDR1 and CDR2: SGHAT, FQNNGV. This CDR3 is 14 amino acids long. Trimming took 3 bases from V and 8 from J, leaving 14 bases between them. This CDR3 reads CASSFVLGGYEQFF. DNA for the CDR3: TGTGCCAGCAGCTTTGTACTAGGAGGTTATGAGCAGTTCTTC.

This clonotype showed up just a few times. V and J are TRBV10-3 and TRBJ2-3, with 9 bases that match TRBD1. CDR3 length: 14 residues. J gave up 3 bases and V 6 bases, and 4 bases lay outside the gene matches. The germline V gene encodes CDR1 ENHRY and CDR2 SYGVKD. DNA for the CDR3: TGTGCCATCAGGCCCGGGACAGGGACAGATACGCAGTATTTT. Translation gives CAIRPGTGTDTQYF.

This clonotype was counted ten times or more. The chain uses TRBV11-2 and TRBJ1-5, with no clear D. The length of the CDR3 is 15 residues. V was trimmed by 3 bases and J by 0 bases, leaving 9 bases between them. Germline CDR1 reads SGHAT; CDR2 reads FQNNGV. The chain's CDR3 is CASSLGLDSNQPQHF. Written as DNA, the CDR3 is TGTGCCAGCAGCTTGGGTCTAGATAGCAATCAGCCCCAGCATTTT.

The chain combines TRBV10-2 with TRBJ2-1, with D maybe TRBD2 (5 bases). CDR1 WSHSY and CDR2 SAAADI come from the germline V gene. CDR3 size: 13 residues. Deletions cut 0 bases from V and 14 bases from J, with 14 bases between. Here the CDR3 reads CASSESTAGIEFF. The DNA of the CDR3 is TGCGCCAGCAGTGAGTCGACTGCCGGGATCGAGTTCTTC.